This TCR beta chain was documented in a study of shared T cell receptors in the human thymus. The CDR3 is 17 amino acids. J gave up 1 base and V 6 bases, and 8 bases lay outside the gene matches. Germline V gene sequence: CDR1 MDHEN, CDR2 SYDVKM. Libraries were prepared by immunoSEQ multiplex PCR; TCRdb keeps only in-frame clonotypes and omits some of them. The sample holds just under 550,000 clones, 75% to 85% seen once. A further study also used this sample, focusing on human thymus T cells. This second study says: Infants served as donors; they were healthy and Finnish and were having corrective surgery for congenital heart defects. Thymic and blood repertoires seemed to show skewed V and J gene use. Related studies noted strongly shared thymic repertoires across unrelated people.

The TCR sequence derives from a boy less than two years old with a congenital heart defect. The sequencing sample was made of thymocytes. The rearrangement joins TRBV28 to TRBJ2-6; 8 bases map to TRBD1. This CDR3 reads CASRVLWTGSGANVLTF. The CDR3 coding sequence is TGTGCCAGCAGGGTCCTCTGGACAGGGTCTGGGGCCAACGTCCTGACTTTC.